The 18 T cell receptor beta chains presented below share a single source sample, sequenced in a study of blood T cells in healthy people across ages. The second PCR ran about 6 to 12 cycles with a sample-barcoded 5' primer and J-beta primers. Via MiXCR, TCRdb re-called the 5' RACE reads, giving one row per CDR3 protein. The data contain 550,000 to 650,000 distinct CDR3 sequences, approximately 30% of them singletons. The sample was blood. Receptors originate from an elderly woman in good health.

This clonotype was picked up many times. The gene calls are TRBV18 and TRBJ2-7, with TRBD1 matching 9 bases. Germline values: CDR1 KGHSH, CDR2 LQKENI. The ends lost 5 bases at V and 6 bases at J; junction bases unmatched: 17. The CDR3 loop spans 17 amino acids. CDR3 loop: CASSSMGQGLSPIEQYF. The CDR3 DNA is TGTGCCAGCTCATCTATGGGACAGGGCCTTTCCCCTATCGAGCAGTACTTC.

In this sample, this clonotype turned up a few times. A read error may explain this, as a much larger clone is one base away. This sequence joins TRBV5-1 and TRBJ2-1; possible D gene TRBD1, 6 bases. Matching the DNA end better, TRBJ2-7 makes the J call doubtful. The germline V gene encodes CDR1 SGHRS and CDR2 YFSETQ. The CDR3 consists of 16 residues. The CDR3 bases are TGCGCCAGCAGCGTGACAGGTGGTAGGCCCTACAATGAGCAGTACTTC. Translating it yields CASSVTGGRPYNEQYF.

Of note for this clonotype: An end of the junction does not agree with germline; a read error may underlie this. CDR3 protein: CASSLDPDTYNGQFF. CDR3 sequence (DNA): TGTGCCAGCAGCTTGGACCCAGACACCTACAATGGGCAGTTCTTC. The genes are TRBV5-5 and TRBJ2-1; D is ambiguous. This CDR3 is built from 15 residues. Looked up from germline, CDR1 is SGHKS and CDR2 is YYEKEE (reference sequence).

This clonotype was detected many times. The CDR3 DNA sequence: TGTGCCAGCAGCTTAACTGTTTACGAGCAGTACTTC. Its translation: CASSLTVYEQYF. This rearrangement joins TRBV7-2 to TRBJ2-7; D is uncertain. Trimming stripped 2 bases from V and 4 bases from J, with 6 bases between. The CDR3 extends over 12 amino acids. CDR1 and CDR2 from the germline V gene are SGHTA and FQGNSA. Filled out from reference TRBV7-2 and TRBJ2-7, the complete variable domain reads GAGVSQSPSNKVTEKGKDVELRCDPISGHTALYWYRQSLGQGLEFLIYFQGNSAPDKSGLPSDRFSAERTGGSVSTLTIQRTQQEDSAVYLCASSLTVYEQYFGPGTRLTVT.

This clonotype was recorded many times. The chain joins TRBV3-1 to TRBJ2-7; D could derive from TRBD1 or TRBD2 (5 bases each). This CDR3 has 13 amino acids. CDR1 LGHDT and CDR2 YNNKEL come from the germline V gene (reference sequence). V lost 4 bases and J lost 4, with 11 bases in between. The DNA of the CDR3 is TGTGCCAGCAGCCCCTACGGGGCGTACGAGCAGTACTTC. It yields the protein CASSPYGAYEQYF.

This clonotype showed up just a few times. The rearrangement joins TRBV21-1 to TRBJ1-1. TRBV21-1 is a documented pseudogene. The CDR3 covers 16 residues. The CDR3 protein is CASSEEGPGWGTEAFF. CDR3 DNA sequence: TGTGCCAGCAGCGAAGAGGGCCCAGGGTGGGGGACTGAAGCTTTCTTT.

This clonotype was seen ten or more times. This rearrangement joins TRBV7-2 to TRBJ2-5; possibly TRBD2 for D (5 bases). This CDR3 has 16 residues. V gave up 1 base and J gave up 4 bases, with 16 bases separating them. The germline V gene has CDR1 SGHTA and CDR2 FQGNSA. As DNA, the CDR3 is TGTGCCAGCAGCTTAGACAGCAGTTCGCGGGTAGAGACCCAGTACTTC. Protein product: CASSLDSSSRVETQYF.

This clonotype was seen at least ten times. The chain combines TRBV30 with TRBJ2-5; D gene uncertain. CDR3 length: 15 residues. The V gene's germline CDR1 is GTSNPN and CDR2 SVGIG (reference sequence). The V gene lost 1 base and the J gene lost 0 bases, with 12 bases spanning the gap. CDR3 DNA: TGTGCCTGGAGTGGGGTCGCAGAGTACCAAGAGACCCAGTACTTC. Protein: CAWSGVAEYQETQYF.

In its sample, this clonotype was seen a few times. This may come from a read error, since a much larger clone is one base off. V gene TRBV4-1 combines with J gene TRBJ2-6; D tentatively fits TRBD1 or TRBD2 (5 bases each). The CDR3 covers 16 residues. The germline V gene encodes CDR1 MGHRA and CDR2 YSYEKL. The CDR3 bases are TGCGCCAGCAGCCAACGTTCGGTCTCCGGGGCCAACGCCCTGACTTTC. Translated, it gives CASSQRSVSGANALTF.

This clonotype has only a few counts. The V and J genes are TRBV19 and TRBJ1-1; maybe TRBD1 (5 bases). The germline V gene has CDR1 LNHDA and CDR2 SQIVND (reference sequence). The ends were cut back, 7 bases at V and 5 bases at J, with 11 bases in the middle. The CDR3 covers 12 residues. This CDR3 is CASNKGWTEAFF. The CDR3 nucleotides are TGTGCCAGTAATAAGGGGTGGACTGAAGCTTTCTTT. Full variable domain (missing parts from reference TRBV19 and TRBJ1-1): DGGITQSPKYLFRKEGQNVTLSCEQNLNHDAMYWYRQDPGQGLRLIYYSQIVNDFQKGDIAEGYSVSREKKESFPLTVTSAQKNPTAFYLCASNKGWTEAFFGQGTRLTVV.

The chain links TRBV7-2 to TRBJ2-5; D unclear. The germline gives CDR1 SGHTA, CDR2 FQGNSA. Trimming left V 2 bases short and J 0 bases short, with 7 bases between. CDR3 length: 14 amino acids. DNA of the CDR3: TGTGCCAGCAGCTTATCCCGGGACCAAGAGACCCAGTACTTC. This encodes CASSLSRDQETQYF.

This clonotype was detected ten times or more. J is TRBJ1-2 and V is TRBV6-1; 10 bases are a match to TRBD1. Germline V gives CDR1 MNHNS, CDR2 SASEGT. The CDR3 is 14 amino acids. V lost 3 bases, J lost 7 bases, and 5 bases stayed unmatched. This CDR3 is CASSDARTGGGYTF. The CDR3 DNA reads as TGTGCCAGCAGTGACGCCAGGACAGGGGGTGGCTACACCTTC.

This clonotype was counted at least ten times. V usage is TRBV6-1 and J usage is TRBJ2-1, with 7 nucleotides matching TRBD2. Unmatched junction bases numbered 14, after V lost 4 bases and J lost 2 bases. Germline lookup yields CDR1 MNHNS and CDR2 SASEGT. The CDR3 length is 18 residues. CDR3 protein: CASSGPAGYALTYNEQFF. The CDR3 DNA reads TGTGCCAGCAGTGGGCCAGCGGGGTATGCTCTTACCTACAATGAGCAGTTCTTC.

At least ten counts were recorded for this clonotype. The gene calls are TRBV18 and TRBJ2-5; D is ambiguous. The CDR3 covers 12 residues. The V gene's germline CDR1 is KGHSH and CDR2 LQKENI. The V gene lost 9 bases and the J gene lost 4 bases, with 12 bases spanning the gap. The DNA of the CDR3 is TGTGCCAGTAGCCCGACGGGAGAGACCCAGTACTTC. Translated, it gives CASSPTGETQYF.

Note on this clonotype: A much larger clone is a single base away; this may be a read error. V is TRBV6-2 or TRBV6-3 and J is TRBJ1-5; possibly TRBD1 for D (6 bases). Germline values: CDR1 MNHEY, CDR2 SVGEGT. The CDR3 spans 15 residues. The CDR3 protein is CASSYRDTYNQPRHF. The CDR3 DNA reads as TGTGCCAGCAGTTACAGGGACACCTACAATCAGCCCCGGCATTTT.

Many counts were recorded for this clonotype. CDR3 amino acids: CASSSTGGGEQFF. The CDR3 nucleotides are TGTGCCAGCAGCTCCACAGGGGGCGGTGAGCAGTTCTTC. The chain carries TRBV7-3 and TRBJ2-1; 9 positions agree with TRBD1. The CDR3 is made up of 13 amino acids. The V gene's germline CDR1 is SGHTA and CDR2 FQGTGA. V lost 4 bases, J lost 9 bases, and 4 bases stayed unmatched. Full variable domain (missing parts from reference TRBV7-3 and TRBJ2-1): GAGVSQTPSNKVTEKGKYVELRCDPISGHTALYWYRQSLGQGPEFLIYFQGTGAADDSGLPNDRFFAVRPEGSVSTLKIQRTERGDSAVYLCASSSTGGGEQFFGPGTRLTVL.

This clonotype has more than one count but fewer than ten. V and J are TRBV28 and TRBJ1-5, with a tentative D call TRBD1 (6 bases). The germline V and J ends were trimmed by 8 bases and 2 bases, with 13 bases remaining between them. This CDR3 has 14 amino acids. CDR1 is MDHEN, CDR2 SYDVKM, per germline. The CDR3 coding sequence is TGTGCCAGCTTAAAGACAGGAGGCAATCAGCCCCAGCATTTT. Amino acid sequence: CASLKTGGNQPQHF.

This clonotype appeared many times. The CDR3 loop reads CASSLWSGSGANVLTF. Written as DNA, the CDR3 is TGTGCCAGCAGTTTGTGGTCAGGGTCCGGGGCCAACGTCCTGACTTTC. The chain recombines TRBV28 with TRBJ2-6, with a possible D match to TRBD1 (5 bases). Trimming took 3 bases from V and 4 from J, leaving 13 bases between them. From germline, CDR1 is MDHEN and CDR2 SYDVKM. The CDR3 runs to 16 residues.